This TCR beta chain was retrieved from a study of cytomegalovirus exposure and HLA in healthy donors. About the research overall: The roughly 660 first-cohort repertoires shared a platform with the approximately 110 validation repertoires, as reported in a later analysis.

Details on this clone: What it binds is unknown.

The approximately 120-subject validation cohort, separate from the approximately 630-subject first cohort, included the donors. Assay: immunoSEQ multiplex PCR; the TCRdb copy retains only in-frame clones and omits some. Here the sample spans tens of thousands of clones, around 97% being singletons. General study points: The study found most TCR sequences rare, yet found some public TCRs in many donors.

V gave up 5 bases and J gave up 10 bases; unmatched junction bases: 11. The CDR3 runs 16 residues. CDR1 and CDR2 (germline): SEHNR, FQNEAQ (reference sequence). The rearrangement links TRBV7-9 to TRBJ2-1; 13 bases are a match to TRBD2. Sequenced sample: PBMCs. The receptor was isolated from a young man in good health and CMV-seronegative. The CDR3 spells CASSLRTSGSLQEQFF. DNA for the CDR3: TGTGCCAGCAGCCTAAGGACTAGCGGGAGTCTACAGGAGCAGTTCTTC.